This TCR beta chain came from a study of cytomegalovirus exposure and HLA in healthy donors. For the study at large: An earlier analysis found fewer than 120 million unique TCR beta sequences from around 180 million T cells.

The CDR3 has 15 amino acids. V lost 3 bases and J lost 0, with 6 bases in between. Germline CDR1 and CDR2: SGHDN and FVKESK. It was with 60 Vbeta and 13 Jbeta primers that the PCR ran. The assay was immunoSEQ multiplex PCR, and TCRdb's table has in-frame clones only and misses some. The sample contains more than 95,000 clones, about 81% of which appear only once. V gene TRBV14 combines with J gene TRBJ1-6, with D perhaps TRBD1 (6 bases). This clonotype was sampled from a woman aged 30 to 39 in good health and CMV-seronegative. Specimen: PBMCs. In DNA form, the CDR3 reads TGTGCCAGCAGCCAGGACAGCTCCTATAATTCACCCCTCCACTTT. Its translation is CASSQDSSYNSPLHF. Using reference TRBV14 and TRBJ1-6 for the parts outside the CDR3, the full variable domain is EAGVTQFPSHSVIEKGQTVTLRCDPISGHDNLYWYRRVMGKEIKFLLHFVKESKQDESGMPNNRFLAERTGGTYSTLKVQPAELEDSGVYFCASSQDSSYNSPLHFGNGTRLTVT.